This T cell receptor (beta chain) was found in a study of blood T cells in healthy people across ages. A note on this clonotype: As yet, its antigen is unknown.

The CDR3 loop spans 17 amino acids. CDR1 SGHTA and CDR2 FQGTGA come from the germline V gene. V was shortened by 3 bases and J by 7 bases, with 22 bases between the two germline ends. PCR was performed a second time for about 7 to 11 cycles using a sample-barcoded 5' primer and a J-beta primer mix. TCRdb reprocessed the 5' RACE reads via MiXCR and lists one record per CDR3 protein. The sample yields approximately 580,000 distinct CDR3 sequences, nearly 25% seen once. Study observations and caveats: In these data, TCR beta diversity tracked strongly with naive T cell percentage.

The sample was also linked to a second study, of T cells of mothers and their children. That publication notes: Using approximately 1.6 ug per 15 ul, all extracted RNA underwent cDNA synthesis. Related mother-child pairs showed slightly, non-significantly higher overlap than unrelated pairs. Detection of persistent microchimeric T cell clones did not occur.

The TCR originated in a boy aged 10-17 years in good health. The sample consisted of blood. The chain recombines TRBV7-3 with TRBJ2-4; the D gene is possibly TRBD2 (6 bases). CDR3 coding DNA: TGTGCCAGCAGCTTCCCCCTACTAGCTATGCAAGGGAACATTCAGTACTTC. This encodes CASSFPLLAMQGNIQYF.